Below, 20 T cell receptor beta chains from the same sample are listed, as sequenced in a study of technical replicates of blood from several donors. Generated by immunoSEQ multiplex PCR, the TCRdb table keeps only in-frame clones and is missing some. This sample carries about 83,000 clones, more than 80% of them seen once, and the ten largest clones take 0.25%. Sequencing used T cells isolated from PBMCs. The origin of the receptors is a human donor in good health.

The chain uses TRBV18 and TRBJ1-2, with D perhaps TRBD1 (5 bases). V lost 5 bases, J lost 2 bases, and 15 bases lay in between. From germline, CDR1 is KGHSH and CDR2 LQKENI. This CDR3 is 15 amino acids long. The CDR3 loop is CASSGSGLGNYGYTF. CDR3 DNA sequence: TGTGCCAGCTCAGGGTCGGGACTGGGAAACTATGGCTACACCTTC.

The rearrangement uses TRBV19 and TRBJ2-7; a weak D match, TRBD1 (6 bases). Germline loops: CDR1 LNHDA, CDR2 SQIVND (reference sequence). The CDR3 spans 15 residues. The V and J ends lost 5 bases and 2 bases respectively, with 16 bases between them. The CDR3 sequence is CASSATEQGPYEQYF. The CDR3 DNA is TGTGCCAGTAGTGCAACCGAACAGGGCCCCTACGAGCAGTACTTC.

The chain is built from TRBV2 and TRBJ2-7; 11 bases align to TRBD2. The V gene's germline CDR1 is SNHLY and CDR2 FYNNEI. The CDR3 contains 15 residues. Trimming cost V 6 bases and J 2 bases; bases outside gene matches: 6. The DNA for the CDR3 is TGTGCCAGCAGGGTAGCGGGACTAGCGGCCTACGAGCAGTACTTC. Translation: CASRVAGLAAYEQYF.

CDR3 sequence: CASSQSLYQETQYF. CDR3 nucleotide sequence: TGCGCCAGCAGCCAATCCTTGTACCAAGAGACCCAGTACTTC. The chain combines TRBV4-1 with TRBJ2-5; the D is unclear. Germline assignment: CDR1 MGHRA and CDR2 YSYEKL. The V end lost 2 bases, the J end lost 0 bases, and 7 bases lay between the germline ends. The CDR3 is made up of 14 amino acids.

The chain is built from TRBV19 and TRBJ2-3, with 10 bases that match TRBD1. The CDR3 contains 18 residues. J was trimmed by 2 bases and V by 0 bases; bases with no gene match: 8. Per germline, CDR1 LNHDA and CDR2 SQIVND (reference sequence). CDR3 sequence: CASSIEVTGGPYTDTQYF. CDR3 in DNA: TGTGCCAGTAGTATAGAGGTGACAGGGGGCCCCTACACAGATACGCAGTATTTT.

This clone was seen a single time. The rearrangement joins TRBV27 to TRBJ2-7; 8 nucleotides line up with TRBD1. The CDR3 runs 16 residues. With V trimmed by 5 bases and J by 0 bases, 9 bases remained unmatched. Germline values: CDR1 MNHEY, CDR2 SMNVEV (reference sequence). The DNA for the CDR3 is TGTGCCAGCAGTCCCCCGGGACAGGACAACTCCTACGAGCAGTACTTC. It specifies CASSPPGQDNSYEQYF.

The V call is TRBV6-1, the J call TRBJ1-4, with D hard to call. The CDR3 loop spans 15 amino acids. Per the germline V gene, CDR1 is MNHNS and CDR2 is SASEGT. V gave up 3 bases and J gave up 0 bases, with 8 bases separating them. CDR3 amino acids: CASSDREATNEKLFF. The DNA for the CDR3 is TGTGCCAGCAGTGATCGGGAAGCAACTAATGAAAAACTGTTTTTT.

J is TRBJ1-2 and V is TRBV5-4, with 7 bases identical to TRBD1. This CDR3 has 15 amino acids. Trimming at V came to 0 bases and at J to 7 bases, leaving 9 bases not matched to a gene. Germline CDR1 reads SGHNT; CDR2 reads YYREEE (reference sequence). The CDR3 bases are TGTGCCAGCAGCTTGGTTGGTTCGGCAGGGGGTGGCTACACCTTC. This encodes CASSLVGSAGGGYTF.

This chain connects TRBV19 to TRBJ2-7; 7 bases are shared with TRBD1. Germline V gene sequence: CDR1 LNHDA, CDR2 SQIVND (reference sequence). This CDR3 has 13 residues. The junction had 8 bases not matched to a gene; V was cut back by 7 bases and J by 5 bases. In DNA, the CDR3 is TGTGCCAGTACCGGTGACAGGGCCCACGAGCAGTACTTC. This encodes CASTGDRAHEQYF. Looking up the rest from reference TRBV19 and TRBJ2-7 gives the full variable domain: DGGITQSPKYLFRKEGQNVTLSCEQNLNHDAMYWYRQDPGQGLRLIYYSQIVNDFQKGDIAEGYSVSREKKESFPLTVTSAQKNPTAFYLCASTGDRAHEQYFGPGTRLTVT.

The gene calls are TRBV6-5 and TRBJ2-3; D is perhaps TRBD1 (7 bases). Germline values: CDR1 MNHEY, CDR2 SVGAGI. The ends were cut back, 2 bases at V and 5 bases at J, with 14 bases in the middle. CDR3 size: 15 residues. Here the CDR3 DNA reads TGTGCCAGCAGTTACGACAGGGAGGTAGTAGATACGCAGTATTTT. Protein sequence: CASSYDREVVDTQYF.

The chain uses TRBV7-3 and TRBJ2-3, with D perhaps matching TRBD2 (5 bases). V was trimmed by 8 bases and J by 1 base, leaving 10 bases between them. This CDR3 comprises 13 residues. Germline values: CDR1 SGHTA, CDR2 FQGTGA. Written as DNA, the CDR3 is TGTGCCAGCGTTACGGAGGGCACAGATACGCAGTATTTT. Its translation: CASVTEGTDTQYF.

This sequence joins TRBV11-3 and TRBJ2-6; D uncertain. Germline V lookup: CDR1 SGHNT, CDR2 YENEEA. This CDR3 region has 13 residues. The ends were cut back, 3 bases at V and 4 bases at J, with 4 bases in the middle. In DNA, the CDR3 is TGTGCCAGCAGCTTGGCCGGGGCCAACGTCCTGACTTTC. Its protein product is CASSLAGANVLTF.

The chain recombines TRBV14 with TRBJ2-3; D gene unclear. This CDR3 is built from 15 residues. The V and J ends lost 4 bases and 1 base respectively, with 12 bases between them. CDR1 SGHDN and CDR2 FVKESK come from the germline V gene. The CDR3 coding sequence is TGTGCCAGCAGCCTCGGGTTATTCGGCACAGATACGCAGTATTTT. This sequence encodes CASSLGLFGTDTQYF.

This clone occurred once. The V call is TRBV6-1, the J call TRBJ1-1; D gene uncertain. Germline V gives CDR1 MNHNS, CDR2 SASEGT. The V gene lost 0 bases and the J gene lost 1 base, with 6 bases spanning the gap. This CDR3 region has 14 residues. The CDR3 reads CASSEANRNTEAFF. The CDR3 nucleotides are TGTGCCAGCAGTGAAGCTAACAGGAACACTGAAGCTTTCTTT.

The CDR3 protein is CATSRDGQGVYGYTF. The CDR3 DNA follows: TGTGCCACCAGCAGAGACGGGCAGGGGGTCTATGGCTACACCTTC. The gene calls are TRBV15 and TRBJ1-2; 7 positions match TRBD1. Germline assignment: CDR1 LNHNV and CDR2 YYDKDF (reference sequence). This CDR3 comprises 15 residues. Trimming at V came to 0 bases and at J to 4 bases, leaving 5 bases not matched to a gene.

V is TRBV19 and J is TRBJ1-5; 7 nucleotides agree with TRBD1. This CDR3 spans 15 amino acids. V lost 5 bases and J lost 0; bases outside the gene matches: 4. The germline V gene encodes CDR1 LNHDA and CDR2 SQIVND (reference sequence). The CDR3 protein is CASSGDSDSNQPQHF. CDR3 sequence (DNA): TGTGCCAGTAGTGGGGACAGTGATAGCAATCAGCCCCAGCATTTT.

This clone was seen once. The CDR3: CVRRPRRERKETQYF. In nucleotides, the CDR3 is TGTGTCAGAAGACCCCGGCGGGAGCGAAAAGAGACCCAGTACTTC. The rearrangement joins TRBV7-5 to TRBJ2-5; the D call in the table, TRBD2, was not verified against the DNA. TRBV7-5 represents a pseudogene. This CDR3 comprises 15 residues.

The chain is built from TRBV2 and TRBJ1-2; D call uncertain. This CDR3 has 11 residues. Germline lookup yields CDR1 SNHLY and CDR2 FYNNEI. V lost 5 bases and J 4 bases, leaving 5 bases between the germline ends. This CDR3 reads CASSPSYGYTF. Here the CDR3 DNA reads TGTGCCAGCAGTCCTTCCTATGGCTACACCTTC.

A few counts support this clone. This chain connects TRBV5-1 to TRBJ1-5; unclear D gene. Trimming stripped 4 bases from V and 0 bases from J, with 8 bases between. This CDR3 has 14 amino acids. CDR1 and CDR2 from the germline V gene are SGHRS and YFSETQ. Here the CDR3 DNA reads TGCGCCAGCAGCGAGGGTGTTAGCAATCAGCCCCAGCATTTT. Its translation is CASSEGVSNQPQHF.

CDR3 in amino acids: CASSQEQGAEAFF. Here the CDR3 DNA reads TGCGCCAGCAGCCAGGAACAGGGGGCTGAAGCTTTCTTT. The chain uses TRBV4-1 and TRBJ1-1; 8 bases align to TRBD1. V dropped 3 bases and J dropped 6; count of bases not matched to a gene: 3. Germline lookup yields CDR1 MGHRA and CDR2 YSYEKL. The CDR3 contains 13 residues.